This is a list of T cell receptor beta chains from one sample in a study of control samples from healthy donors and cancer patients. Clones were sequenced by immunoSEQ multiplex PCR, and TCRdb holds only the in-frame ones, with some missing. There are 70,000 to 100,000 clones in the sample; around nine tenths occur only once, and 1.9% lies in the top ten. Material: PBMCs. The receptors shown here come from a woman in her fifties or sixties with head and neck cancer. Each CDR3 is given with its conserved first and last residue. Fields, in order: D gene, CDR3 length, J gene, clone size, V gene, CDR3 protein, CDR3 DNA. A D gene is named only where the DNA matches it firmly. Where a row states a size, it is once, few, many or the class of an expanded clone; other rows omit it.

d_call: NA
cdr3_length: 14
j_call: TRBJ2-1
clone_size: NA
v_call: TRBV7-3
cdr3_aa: CASSLGGTYNEQFF
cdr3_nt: TGTGCCAGCAGCTTAGGGGGAACGTACAATGAGCAGTTCTTC

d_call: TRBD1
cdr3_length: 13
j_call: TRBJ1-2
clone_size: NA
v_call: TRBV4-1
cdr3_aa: CASTTDRAYGYTF
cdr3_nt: TGCGCCAGTACTACCGACAGGGCCTATGGCTACACCTTC

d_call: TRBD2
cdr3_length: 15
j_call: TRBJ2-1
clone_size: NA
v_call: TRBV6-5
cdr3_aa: CASRPSGESYNEQFF
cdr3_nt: TGTGCCAGCAGGCCTAGCGGGGAGTCTTACAATGAGCAGTTCTTC

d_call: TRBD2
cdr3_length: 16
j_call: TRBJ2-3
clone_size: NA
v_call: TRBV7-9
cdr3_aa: CASSRVLAGMVDTQYF
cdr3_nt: TGTGCCAGCAGCAGAGTACTAGCGGGAATGGTCGATACGCAGTATTTT

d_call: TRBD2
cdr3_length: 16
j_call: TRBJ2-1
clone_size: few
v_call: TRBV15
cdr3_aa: CATSSGSGSSYNEQFF
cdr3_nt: TGTGCCACCAGCAGCGGTAGCGGGAGCTCCTACAATGAGCAGTTCTTC

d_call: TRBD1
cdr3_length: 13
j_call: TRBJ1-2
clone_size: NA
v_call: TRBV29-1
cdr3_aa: CSVSTQGAYGYTF
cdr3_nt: TGCAGCGTCTCGACCCAGGGGGCCTATGGCTACACCTTC

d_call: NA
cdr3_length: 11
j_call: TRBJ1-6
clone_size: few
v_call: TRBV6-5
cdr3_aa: CASRENSPLHF
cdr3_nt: TGTGCCAGCCGCGAGAATTCACCCCTCCACTTT

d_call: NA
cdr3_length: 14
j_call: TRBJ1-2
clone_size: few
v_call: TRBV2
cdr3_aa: CASRQGITNYGYTF
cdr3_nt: TGTGCCAGCAGACAGGGCATAACTAACTATGGCTACACCTTC

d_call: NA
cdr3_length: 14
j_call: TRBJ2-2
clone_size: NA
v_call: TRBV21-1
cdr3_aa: CASQDGRVTGELFF
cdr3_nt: TGTGCCAGCCAGGACGGGAGGGTCACCGGGGAGCTGTTTTTT

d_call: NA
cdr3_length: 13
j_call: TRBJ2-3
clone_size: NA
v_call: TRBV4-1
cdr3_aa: CASSQERKDTQYF
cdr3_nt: TGCGCCAGCAGCCAAGAGCGGAAAGATACGCAGTATTTT

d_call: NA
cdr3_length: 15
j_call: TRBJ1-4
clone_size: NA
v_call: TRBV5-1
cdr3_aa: CASSPGPRENEKLFF
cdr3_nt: TGCGCCAGCAGCCCCGGACCCCGAGAGAATGAAAAACTGTTTTTT

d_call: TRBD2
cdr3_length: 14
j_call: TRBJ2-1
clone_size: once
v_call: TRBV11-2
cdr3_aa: CASSLAGTTNEQFF
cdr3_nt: TGTGCCAGCAGCTTAGCGGGGACTACAAATGAGCAGTTCTTC

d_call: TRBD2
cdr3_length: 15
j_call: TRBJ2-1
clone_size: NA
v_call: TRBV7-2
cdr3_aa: CASSLVVAGDNEQFF
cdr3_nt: TGTGCCAGCAGCTTAGTGGTGGCGGGAGACAATGAGCAGTTCTTC

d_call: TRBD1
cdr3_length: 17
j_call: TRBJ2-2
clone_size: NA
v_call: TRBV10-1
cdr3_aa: CASSYLSDRGEERELFF
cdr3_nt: TGCGCCAGCAGCTACTTATCGGACAGGGGAGAGGAGAGGGAGCTGTTTTTT

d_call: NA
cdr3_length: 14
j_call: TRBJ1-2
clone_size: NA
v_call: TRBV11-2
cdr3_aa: CASSSGGVRYGYTF
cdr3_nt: TGTGCCAGCAGCTCCGGGGGGGTGCGCTATGGCTACACCTTC

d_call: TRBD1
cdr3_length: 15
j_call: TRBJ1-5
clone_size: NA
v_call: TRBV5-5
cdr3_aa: CASRPGQGAHQPQHF
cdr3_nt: TGTGCCAGCAGACCTGGACAGGGGGCCCATCAGCCCCAGCATTTT

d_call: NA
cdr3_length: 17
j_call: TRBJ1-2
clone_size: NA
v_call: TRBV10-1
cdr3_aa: CASSDSRIGSGDYGYTF
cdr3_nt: TGCGCCAGCAGTGACTCGAGGATCGGCAGCGGGGACTATGGCTACACCTTC

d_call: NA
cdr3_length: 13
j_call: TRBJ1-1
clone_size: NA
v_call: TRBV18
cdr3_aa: CASSPFEESEAFF
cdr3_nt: TGTGCCAGCTCCCCCTTCGAAGAGAGTGAAGCTTTCTTT

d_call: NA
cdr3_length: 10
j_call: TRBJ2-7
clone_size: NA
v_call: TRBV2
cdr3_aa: CASRIYEQYF
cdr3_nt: TGTGCCAGCAGGATCTACGAGCAGTACTTC

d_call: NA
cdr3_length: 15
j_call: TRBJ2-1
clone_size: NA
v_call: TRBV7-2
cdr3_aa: CASSLGPFTGQRQFF
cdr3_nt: TGTGCCAGCAGCTTAGGCCCTTTCACAGGACAAAGGCAGTTCTTC

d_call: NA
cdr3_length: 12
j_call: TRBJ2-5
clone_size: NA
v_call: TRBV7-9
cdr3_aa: CASRRLGETQYF
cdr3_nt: TGTGCCAGCAGACGTCTGGGGGAGACCCAGTACTTC

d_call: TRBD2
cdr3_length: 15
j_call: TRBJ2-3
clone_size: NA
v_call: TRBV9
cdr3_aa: CASSARGTRPDTQYF
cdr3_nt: TGTGCCAGCAGCGCTAGGGGGACTAGACCAGATACGCAGTATTTT

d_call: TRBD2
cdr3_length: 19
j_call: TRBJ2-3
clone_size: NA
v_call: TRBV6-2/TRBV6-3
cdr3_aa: CASSYSSPTSGRPTDTQYF
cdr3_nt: TGTGCCAGCAGCTACTCGTCCCCGACTAGCGGGAGGCCCACAGATACGCAGTATTTT

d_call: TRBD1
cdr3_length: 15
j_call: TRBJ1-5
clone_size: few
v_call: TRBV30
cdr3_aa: CAWNTMGQGHQPQHF
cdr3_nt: TGTGCCTGGAATACTATGGGACAGGGACATCAGCCCCAGCATTTT

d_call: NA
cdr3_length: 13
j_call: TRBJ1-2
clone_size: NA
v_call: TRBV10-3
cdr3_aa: CAISESRGYGYTF
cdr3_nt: TGTGCCATCAGTGAGTCTCGGGGATATGGCTACACCTTC

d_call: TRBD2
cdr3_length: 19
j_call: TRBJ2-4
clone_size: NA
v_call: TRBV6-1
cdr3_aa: CASSETVAGDWVAKNIQYF
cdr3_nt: TGTGCCAGCAGTGAAACGGTAGCGGGAGATTGGGTAGCCAAAAACATTCAGTACTTC

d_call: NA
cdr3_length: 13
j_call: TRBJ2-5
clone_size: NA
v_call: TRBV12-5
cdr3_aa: CASGLVAQETQYF
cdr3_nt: TGTGCTAGTGGTTTGGTAGCTCAAGAGACCCAGTACTTC

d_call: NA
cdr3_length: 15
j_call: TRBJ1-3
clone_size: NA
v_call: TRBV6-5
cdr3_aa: CASSYSISAGNTIYF
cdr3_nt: TGTGCCAGCAGTTACTCGATAAGTGCTGGAAACACCATATATTTT

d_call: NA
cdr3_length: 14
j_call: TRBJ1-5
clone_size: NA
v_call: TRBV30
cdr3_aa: CAWSSERGRRPQHF
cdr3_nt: TGTGCCTGGAGCTCCGAACGGGGGAGACGGCCCCAGCATTTT

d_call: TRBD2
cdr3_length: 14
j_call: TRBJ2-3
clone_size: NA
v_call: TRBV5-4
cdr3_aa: CASSRVGGGDTQYF
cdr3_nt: TGTGCCAGCAGCAGGGTCGGGGGGGGAGATACGCAGTATTTT

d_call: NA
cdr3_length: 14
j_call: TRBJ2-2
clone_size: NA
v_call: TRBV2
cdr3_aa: CASSAGQNTGELFF
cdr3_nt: TGTGCCAGCTCGGCGGGACAGAACACCGGGGAGCTGTTTTTT

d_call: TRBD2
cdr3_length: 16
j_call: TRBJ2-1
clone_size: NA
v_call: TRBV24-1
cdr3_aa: CATSDQTSGRINEQFF
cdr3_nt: TGTGCCACCAGTGACCAAACTAGCGGGAGAATCAATGAGCAGTTCTTC

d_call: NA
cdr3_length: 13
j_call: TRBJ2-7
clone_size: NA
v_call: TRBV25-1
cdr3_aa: CASSLGQLYEQYF
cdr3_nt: TGTGCCAGCAGCCTTGGGCAGCTCTACGAGCAGTACTTC

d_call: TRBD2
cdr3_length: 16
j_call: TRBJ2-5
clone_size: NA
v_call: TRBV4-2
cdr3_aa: CASSQLRFSGEETQYF
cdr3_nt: TGTGCCAGCAGCCAGCTACGTTTTAGCGGGGAGGAGACCCAGTACTTC

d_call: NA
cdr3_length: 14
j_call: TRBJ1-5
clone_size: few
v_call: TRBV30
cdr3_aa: CAWSGRRRDEPQHF
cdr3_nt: TGTGCCTGGAGCGGAAGGCGAAGGGACGAGCCCCAGCATTTT

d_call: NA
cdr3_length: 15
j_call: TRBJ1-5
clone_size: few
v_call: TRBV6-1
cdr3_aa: CASSEYLASNQPQHF
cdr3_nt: TGTGCCAGCAGTGAATATCTCGCAAGCAATCAGCCCCAGCATTTT

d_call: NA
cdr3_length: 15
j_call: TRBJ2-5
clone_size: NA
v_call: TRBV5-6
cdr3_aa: CASSFGTVGAGTQYF
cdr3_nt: TGTGCCAGCAGCTTTGGGACGGTGGGGGCTGGGACCCAGTACTTC

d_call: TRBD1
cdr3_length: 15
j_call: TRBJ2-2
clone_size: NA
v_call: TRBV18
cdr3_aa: CASSETGGDTGELFF
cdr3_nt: TGTGCCAGCTCTGAGACAGGGGGCGATACCGGGGAGCTGTTTTTT

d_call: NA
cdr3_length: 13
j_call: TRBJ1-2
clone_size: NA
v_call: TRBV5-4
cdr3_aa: CASSLVGADGYTF
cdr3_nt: TGTGCCAGCAGCTTGGTAGGGGCAGATGGCTACACCTTC

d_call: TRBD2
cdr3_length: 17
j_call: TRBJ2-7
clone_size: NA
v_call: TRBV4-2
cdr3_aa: CASSQDEPGLAGTEQYF
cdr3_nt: TGTGCCAGCAGCCAAGACGAACCGGGACTAGCGGGGACCGAGCAGTACTTC

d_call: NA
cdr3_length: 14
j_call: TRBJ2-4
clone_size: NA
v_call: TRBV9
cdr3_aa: CASSPLRAKNIQYF
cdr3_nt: TGTGCCAGCAGCCCACTTAGGGCCAAAAACATTCAGTACTTC

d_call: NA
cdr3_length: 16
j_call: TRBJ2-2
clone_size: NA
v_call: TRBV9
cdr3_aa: CASSVGASREHGELFF
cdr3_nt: TGTGCCAGCAGCGTAGGGGCGAGTCGGGAGCACGGGGAGCTGTTTTTT

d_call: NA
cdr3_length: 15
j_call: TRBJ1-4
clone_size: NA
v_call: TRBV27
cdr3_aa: CASSGRQATNEKLFF
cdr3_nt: TGTGCCAGCAGTGGAAGACAGGCAACTAATGAAAAACTGTTTTTT

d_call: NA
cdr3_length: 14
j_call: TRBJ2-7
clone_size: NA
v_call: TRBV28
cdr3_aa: CASSSPPYRNEQYF
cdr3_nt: TGTGCCAGCAGTTCCCCACCCTACAGGAACGAGCAGTACTTC

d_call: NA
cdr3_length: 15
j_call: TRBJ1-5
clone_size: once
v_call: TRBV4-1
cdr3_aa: CASSPGRDSNQPQHF
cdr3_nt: TGCGCCAGCAGCCCGGGACGGGATAGCAATCAGCCCCAGCATTTT